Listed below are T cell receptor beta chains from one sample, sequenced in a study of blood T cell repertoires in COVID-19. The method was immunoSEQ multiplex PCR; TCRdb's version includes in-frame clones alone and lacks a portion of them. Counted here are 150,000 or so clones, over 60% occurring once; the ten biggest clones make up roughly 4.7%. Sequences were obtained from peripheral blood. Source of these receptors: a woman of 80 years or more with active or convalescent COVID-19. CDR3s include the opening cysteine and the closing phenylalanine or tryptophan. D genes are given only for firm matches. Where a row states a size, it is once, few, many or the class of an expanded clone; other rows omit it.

CDR3: CASSPTVGANTEAFF
DNA: TGTGCCAGCAGCCCCACTGTTGGGGCGAACACTGAAGCTTTCTTT
J: TRBJ1-1
size: .
D: .
V: TRBV7-3

CDR3: CASSYQLKSELFF
DNA: TGTGCCAGCAGTTACCAGCTCAAGAGCGAACTGTTTTTT
J: TRBJ1-4
size: .
D: .
V: TRBV12-3/TRBV12-4

CDR3: CASSDVGRGSRNEQFF
DNA: TGTGCCAGCAGTGATGTGGGGCGGGGCAGTAGAAATGAGCAGTTCTTC
J: TRBJ2-1
size: .
D: .
V: TRBV2

CDR3: CASSIPVQWAGGNYGYTF
DNA: TGTGCCAGTAGTATTCCGGTCCAATGGGCAGGGGGTAACTATGGCTACACCTTC
J: TRBJ1-2
size: once
D: TRBD1
V: TRBV19

CDR3: CASSPGQGSTDEKLFF
DNA: TGCGCCAGCAGCCCGGGACAGGGGTCAACTGATGAAAAACTGTTTTTT
J: TRBJ1-4
size: .
D: TRBD1
V: TRBV4-1

CDR3: CASSYSKGALGGYTF
DNA: TGTGCCAGCAGTTACTCGAAGGGGGCTTTAGGTGGCTACACCTTC
J: TRBJ1-2
size: .
D: TRBD1
V: TRBV6-5

CDR3: CASPPETGQNTEAFF
DNA: TGTGCCAGCCCGCCCGAGACAGGCCAGAACACTGAAGCTTTCTTT
J: TRBJ1-1
size: few
D: .
V: TRBV28

CDR3: CASSSGTRSYEQYF
DNA: TGTGCCAGCAGTTCCGGGACTCGCTCCTACGAGCAGTACTTC
J: TRBJ2-7
size: .
D: .
V: TRBV2

CDR3: CASSSALPGTNTGELFF
DNA: TGCGCCAGCAGCTCGGCCCTGCCGGGTACAAACACCGGGGAGCTGTTTTTT
J: TRBJ2-2
size: .
D: .
V: TRBV5-1

CDR3: CASSYGFTGGNYEQYF
DNA: TGTGCCAGCAGTTACGGGTTTACGGGGGGCAACTACGAGCAGTACTTC
J: TRBJ2-7
size: .
D: .
V: TRBV6-5

CDR3: CASSHNSGDNEQFF
DNA: TGTGCCAGCAGCCACAACAGCGGGGACAATGAGCAGTTCTTC
J: TRBJ2-1
size: .
D: TRBD2
V: TRBV4-2

CDR3: CASSRSAPSSGANVLTF
DNA: TGTGCCAGCAGTCGGTCAGCGCCAAGCTCTGGGGCCAACGTCCTGACTTTC
J: TRBJ2-6
size: .
D: .
V: TRBV2

CDR3: CSASLRGWNYNSPLHF
DNA: TGCAGTGCTAGTCTCAGGGGCTGGAACTATAATTCACCCCTCCACTTT
J: TRBJ1-6
size: .
D: .
V: TRBV20-1

CDR3: CASRGSGAFYEQYF
DNA: TGTGCCAGCAGGGGGAGCGGGGCCTTCTACGAGCAGTACTTC
J: TRBJ2-7
size: few
D: TRBD2
V: TRBV6-6

CDR3: CASSQDLRTSHLHYGYTF
DNA: TGCGCCAGCAGCCAAGATTTGAGGACATCCCATCTGCACTATGGCTACACCTTC
J: TRBJ1-2
size: many
D: .
V: TRBV4-1